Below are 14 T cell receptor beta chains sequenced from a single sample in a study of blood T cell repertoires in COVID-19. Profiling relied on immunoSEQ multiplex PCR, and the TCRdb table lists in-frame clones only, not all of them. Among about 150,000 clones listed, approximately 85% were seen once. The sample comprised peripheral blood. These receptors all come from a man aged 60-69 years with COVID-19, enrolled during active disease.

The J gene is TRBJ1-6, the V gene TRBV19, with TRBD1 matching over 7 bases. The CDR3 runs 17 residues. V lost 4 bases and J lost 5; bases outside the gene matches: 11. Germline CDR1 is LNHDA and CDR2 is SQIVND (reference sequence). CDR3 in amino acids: CASSTQQGWGDNSPLHF. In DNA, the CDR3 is TGTGCCAGTAGTACCCAACAGGGGTGGGGTGATAATTCACCCCTCCACTTT.

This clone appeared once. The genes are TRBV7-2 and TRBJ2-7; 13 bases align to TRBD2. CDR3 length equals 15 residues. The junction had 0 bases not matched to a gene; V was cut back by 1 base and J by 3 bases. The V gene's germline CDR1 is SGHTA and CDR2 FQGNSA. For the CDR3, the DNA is TGTGCCAGCAGCTTAGGGACTAGCGGGAGCTACGAGCAGTACTTC. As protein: CASSLGTSGSYEQYF. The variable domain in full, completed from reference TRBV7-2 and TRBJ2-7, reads GAGVSQSPSNKVTEKGKDVELRCDPISGHTALYWYRQSLGQGLEFLIYFQGNSAPDKSGLPSDRFSAERTGGSVSTLTIQRTQQEDSAVYLCASSLGTSGSYEQYFGPGTRLTVT.

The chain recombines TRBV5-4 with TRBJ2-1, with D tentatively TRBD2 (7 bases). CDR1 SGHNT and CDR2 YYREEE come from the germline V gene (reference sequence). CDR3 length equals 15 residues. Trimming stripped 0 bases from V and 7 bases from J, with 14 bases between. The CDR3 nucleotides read TGTGCCAGCAGCTTGGATGGGGGGGGGCTAAATGAGCAGTTCTTC. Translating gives CASSLDGGGLNEQFF.

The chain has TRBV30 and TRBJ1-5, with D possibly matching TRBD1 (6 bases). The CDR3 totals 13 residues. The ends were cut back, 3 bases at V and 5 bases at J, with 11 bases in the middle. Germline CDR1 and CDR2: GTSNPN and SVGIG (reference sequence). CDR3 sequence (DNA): TGTGCCTGGAGCGGGGGGCCCGATCAGCCCCAGCATTTT. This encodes CAWSGGPDQPQHF.

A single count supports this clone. The CDR3 DNA follows: TGTGCCAGCAGCTCCAGAGGTTCGGGCACTGAAGCTTTCTTT. Encoded protein: CASSSRGSGTEAFF. The genes are TRBV11-1 and TRBJ1-1; D remains ambiguous. This CDR3 has 14 amino acids. Germline V gene sequence: CDR1 SGHAT, CDR2 FQDESV (reference sequence). Trimming removed 4 bases at V and 4 bases at J, with 13 bases between.

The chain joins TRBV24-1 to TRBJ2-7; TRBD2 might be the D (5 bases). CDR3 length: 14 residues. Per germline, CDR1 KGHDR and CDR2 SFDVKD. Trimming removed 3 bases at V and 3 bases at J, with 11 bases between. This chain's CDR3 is CATSDETRNYEQYF. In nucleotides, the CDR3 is TGTGCCACCAGTGATGAAACTAGAAACTACGAGCAGTACTTC.

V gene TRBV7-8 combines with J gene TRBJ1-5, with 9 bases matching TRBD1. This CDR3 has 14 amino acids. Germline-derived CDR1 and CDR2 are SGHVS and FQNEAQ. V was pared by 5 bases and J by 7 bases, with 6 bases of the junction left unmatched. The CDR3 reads CASSVQGAGQPQHF. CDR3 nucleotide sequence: TGTGCCAGCAGCGTACAGGGGGCGGGACAGCCCCAGCATTTT.

CDR3 sequence reads: CASSLSNRAYEQYF. In nucleotides, the CDR3 is TGTGCCAGCAGCTTATCTAACAGAGCCTACGAGCAGTACTTC. The genes are TRBV11-2 and TRBJ2-7; D is unresolved. From germline, CDR1 is SGHAT and CDR2 FQNNGV. Deletions cut 2 bases from V and 2 bases from J, with 10 bases between. The CDR3 length is 14 residues.

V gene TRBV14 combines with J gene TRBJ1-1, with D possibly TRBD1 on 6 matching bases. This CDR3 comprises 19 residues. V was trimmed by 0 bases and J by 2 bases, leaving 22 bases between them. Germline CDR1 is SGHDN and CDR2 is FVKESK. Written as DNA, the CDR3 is TGTGCCAGCAGCCAAGAGTGGTTTTGGGACACCTCCCTCAACACTGAAGCTTTCTTT. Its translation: CASSQEWFWDTSLNTEAFF.

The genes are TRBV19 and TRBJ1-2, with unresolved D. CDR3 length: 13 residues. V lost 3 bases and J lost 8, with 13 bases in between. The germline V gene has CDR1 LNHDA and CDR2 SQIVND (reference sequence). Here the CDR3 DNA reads TGTGCCAGTAGTATTGGTCAGGCTGGAGGCTACACCTTC. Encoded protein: CASSIGQAGGYTF.

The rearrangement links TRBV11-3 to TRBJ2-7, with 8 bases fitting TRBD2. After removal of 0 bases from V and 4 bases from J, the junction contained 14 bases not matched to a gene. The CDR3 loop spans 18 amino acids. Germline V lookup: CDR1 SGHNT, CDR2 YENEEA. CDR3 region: CASSLEGPSSGSFYEQYF. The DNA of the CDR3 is TGTGCCAGCAGCTTAGAGGGGCCCTCTAGCGGGTCCTTTTACGAGCAGTACTTC.

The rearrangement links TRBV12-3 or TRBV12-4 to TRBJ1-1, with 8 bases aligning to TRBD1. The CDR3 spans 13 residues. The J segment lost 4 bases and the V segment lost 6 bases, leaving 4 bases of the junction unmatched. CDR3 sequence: CASRPDRGTEAFF. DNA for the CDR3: TGTGCCAGCAGGCCTGACAGGGGCACTGAAGCTTTCTTT.

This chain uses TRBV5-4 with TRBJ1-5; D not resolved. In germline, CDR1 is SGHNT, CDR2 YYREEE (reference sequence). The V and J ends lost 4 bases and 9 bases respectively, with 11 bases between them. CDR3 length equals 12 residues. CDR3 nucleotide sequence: TGTGCCAGCAGCCTTTCCGAGGGGCCCCAGCATTTT. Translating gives CASSLSEGPQHF.

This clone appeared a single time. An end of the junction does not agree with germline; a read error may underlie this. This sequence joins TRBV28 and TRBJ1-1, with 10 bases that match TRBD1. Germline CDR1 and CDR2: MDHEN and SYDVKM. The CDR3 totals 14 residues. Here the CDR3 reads CASSLDRGNSEAFF. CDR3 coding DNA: TGTGCCAGCAGCCTGGACAGGGGGAACTCTGAAGCTTTCTTT.